This entry lists 3 T cell receptor beta chains sequenced from one sample in a study of Graves' ophthalmopathy and Graves' hyperthyroidism. RNA transcripts provided the template for amplifying TCR beta CDR3 regions. HTBI primers were employed in first-round RT-PCR, then a second-round multiplex PCR followed. MiXCR was run by TCRdb on the multiplex PCR reads, yielding one entry per CDR3 protein. The data show some 390,000 distinct CDR3 sequences, around 18% seen once. Input material: peripheral blood. The receptor set was obtained from a woman aged 18-29 years with Graves' ophthalmopathy.

This chain links TRBV12-3 or TRBV12-4 with TRBJ1-1; 7 nucleotides align to TRBD1. The CDR3 is 13 residues long. V lost 6 bases and J lost 11; bases outside the gene matches: 12. CDR3 in DNA: TGTGCCAGCAGCCAAGGACAGGAGGGGGAGGCTTTCTTT. Residues: CASSQGQEGEAFF.

This clonotype was counted many times. The chain employs TRBV19 and TRBJ1-1; no clear D gene. Germline lookup yields CDR1 LNHDA and CDR2 SQIVND (reference sequence). The ends were cut back, 10 bases at V and 1 base at J, with 13 bases in the middle. The CDR3 sequence is 13 residues long. The CDR3: CATLPTSNTEAFF. In DNA form, the CDR3 reads TGTGCCACTCTCCCTACTTCGAACACTGAAGCTTTCTTT.

This clonotype was recorded at least ten times. The CDR3 DNA sequence: TGTGCCAGCTCACCAGCAGACAGGGCATCCTACGAGCAGTACTTC. Amino acid sequence: CASSPADRASYEQYF. This sequence joins TRBV18 and TRBJ2-7; 7 positions match TRBD1. CDR3 length: 15 amino acids. V trimming: 2 bases; J trimming: 1 base; junction bases outside the gene matches: 5. Per the germline V gene, CDR1 is KGHSH and CDR2 is LQKENI.